This T cell receptor (beta chain) is drawn from a study of CD8+ T cells in alopecia areata listed by TCRdb under 2018. For the study in its entirety: The treated patients, all with moderate-to-severe alopecia areata, were enrolled in an open-label pilot trial of oral tofacitinib given at 5 to 10 mg twice daily. Patients received tofacitinib for 6 to 18 months and were then followed off drug for 6 months to check for delayed response and recurrence. Disease severity in treated patients was measured with the SALT score, which quantifies the percentage of affected scalp surface area. The study used high-throughput TCRbeta sequencing to examine T cell clonal expansion in alopecia areata, in both the C3H/HeJ mouse model and human patients. Human TCRbeta sequencing covered scalp tissue and sorted CD4+ and CD8+ peripheral blood T cells from patchy and totalis/universalis alopecia areata patients and healthy controls. Biopsies were taken from tofacitinib-treated patients at baseline and again at 4 and 24 weeks into treatment, and several of those patients also had a later scalp biopsy. Scalp clonality was compared among normal scalp (n=4), patchy alopecia areata scalp (n=8), and alopecia totalis/universalis scalp (n=8). RNA came from the PAXgene miRNA kit for fixed scalp, the miRNeasy kit for PBMCs, and the RNeasy kit for mouse skin. immunoSEQ multiplex PCR using 35 Vbeta forward primers and 13 Jbeta reverse primers was used to amplify TCRbeta CDR3 regions. What the study reported, not specific to this receptor: Unlike mouse skin, where gammadelta T cells dominate, normal human skin contains resident alphabeta T cells that get sequenced too, which complicates analysis of the scalp TCR repertoire. Higher clonality and more expanded CD8+ clones were observed in lesional scalp than in normal scalp, particularly in alopecia totalis/universalis, a finding suggestive of antigenic drive. TCR sequences shared between patients were less clear than in mice, possibly partly because of HLA diversity in the patient population. With tofacitinib, both scalp clonality and the number of expanded CD8+ clones among the top 100 scalp clones went down significantly. Because the treated cohort was small and had only one nonresponder, larger studies are needed to examine links between baseline CD8+ expansion and response. During tofacitinib treatment, many expanded lesional clones remained in scalp and blood, and this persistence may partly explain relapse after treatment is stopped.

The CDR3 runs 16 amino acids, cysteine and phenylalanine included. Of the read, only the CDR3 DNA is kept; its 48 bases are in frame from base 1. V was cut back by 2 bases and J by 4 bases, leaving a gap of 17 bases between them. The germline V gene supplies CDR1 KGHSH and CDR2 LQKENI. Receptors were amplified or captured by the immunoSEQ multiplex PCR assay. For TCR sequencing, RNA was extracted from every sample and reverse transcribed into cDNA to serve as template. SuperScript III was used to make first-strand cDNA, primed with a 2:1 mix of oligo-dT and random hexamers. A synthetic immune receptor repertoire was used to measure amplification bias, and any remaining bias was corrected computationally. The study's processing was this. After raw reads were preprocessed to remove errors, the CDR3 was defined following IMGT conventions as running from the conserved cysteine to phenylalanine. Clonality was calculated as 1 minus Shannon entropy normalized by log2 of the number of productive unique TCRs. Scalp TCRbeta sequences were cross-referenced with sorted blood CD4 and CD8 repertoires so that the CD4 or CD8 identity of scalp clones could be inferred. In its TCRdb copy, this immuneACCESS table keeps in-frame sequences only and misses some clones. Where compared with another copy, unresolved V genes explain less than half of these, and the others have no known cause. V and J calls and clone size are as listed in that table; D and trimming were resolved from the DNA. This sample gives a few hundred thousand clones in total; roughly two fifths of them show up just once. About 0.48% of the sample goes to the ten largest clones.

Note on this clone: Its antigen is unknown. No base quality values were provided; no much bigger clone lies one nucleotide off.

According to the study, the label for this sample's treatment or condition signals: oral pan-JAK inhibitor, 5-10 mg twice daily. Lesional scalp punch biopsies and peripheral blood were obtained from alopecia areata patients. PBMCs were isolated by density centrifugation and stained for CD3, CD4 and CD8, after which CD4+ and CD8+ T cells were sorted on a FACSAria. Material: CD4+ T cells sorted from blood, obtained at week 34, from a patient treated with tofacitinib. The source of this sequence is a human donor with alopecia areata. The chain joins TRBV18 to TRBJ1-2; a tentative D call is TRBD1 (5 bases match). The DNA sequence is as follows: TGTGCCAGCTCACCAGTCGATAACCTCCAGGGCTATGGCTACACCTTC. This is translated as CASSPVDNLQGYGYTF.